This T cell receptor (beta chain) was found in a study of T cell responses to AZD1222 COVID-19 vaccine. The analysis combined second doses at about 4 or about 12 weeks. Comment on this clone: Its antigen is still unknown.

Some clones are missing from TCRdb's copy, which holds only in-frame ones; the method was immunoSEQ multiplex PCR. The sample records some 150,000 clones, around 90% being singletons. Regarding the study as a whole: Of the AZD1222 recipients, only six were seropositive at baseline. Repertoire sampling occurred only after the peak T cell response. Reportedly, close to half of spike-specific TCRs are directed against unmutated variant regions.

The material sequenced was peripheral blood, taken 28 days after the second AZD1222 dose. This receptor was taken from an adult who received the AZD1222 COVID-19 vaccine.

The CDR3 loop reads CASSLESYRNTGELFF. CDR3 in DNA: TGCGCCAGCAGCTTGGAAAGCTACCGAAACACCGGGGAGCTGTTTTTT. The rearrangement joins TRBV5-1 to TRBJ2-2, with D unclear. V was pared by 0 bases and J by 2 bases, with 11 bases between. The CDR3 extends over 16 amino acids. Germline CDR1 and CDR2: SGHRS and YFSETQ.